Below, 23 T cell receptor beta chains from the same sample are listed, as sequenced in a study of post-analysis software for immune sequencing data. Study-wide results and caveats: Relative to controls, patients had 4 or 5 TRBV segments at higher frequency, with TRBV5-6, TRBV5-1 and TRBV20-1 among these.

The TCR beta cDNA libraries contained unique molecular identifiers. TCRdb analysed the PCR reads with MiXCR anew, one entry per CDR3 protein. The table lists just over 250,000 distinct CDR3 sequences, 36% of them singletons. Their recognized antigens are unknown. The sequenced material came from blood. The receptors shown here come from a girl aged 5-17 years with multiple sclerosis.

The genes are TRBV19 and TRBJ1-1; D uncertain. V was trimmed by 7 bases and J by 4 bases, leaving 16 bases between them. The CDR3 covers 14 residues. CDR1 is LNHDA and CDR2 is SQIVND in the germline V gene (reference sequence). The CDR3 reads CASKQDGWGTEAFF. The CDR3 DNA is TGTGCCAGTAAGCAGGACGGCTGGGGCACTGAAGCTTTCTTT.

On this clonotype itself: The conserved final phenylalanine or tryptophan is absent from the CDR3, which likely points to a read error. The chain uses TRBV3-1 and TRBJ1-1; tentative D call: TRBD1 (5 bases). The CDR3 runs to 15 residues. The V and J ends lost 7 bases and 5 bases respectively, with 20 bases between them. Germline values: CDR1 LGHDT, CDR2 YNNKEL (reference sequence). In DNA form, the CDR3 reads TGTGCCAGCACTCCCCAAGTAGGGGTGGGGACTGAAGCTTTCTGT. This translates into CASTPQVGVGTEAFC.

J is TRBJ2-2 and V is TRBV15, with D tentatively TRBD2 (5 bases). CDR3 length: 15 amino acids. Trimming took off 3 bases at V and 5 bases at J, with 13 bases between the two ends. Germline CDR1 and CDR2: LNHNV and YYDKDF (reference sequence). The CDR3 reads CATSSEGVGTGELFF. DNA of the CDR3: TGTGCCACCAGCAGCGAGGGAGTTGGGACCGGGGAGCTGTTTTTT. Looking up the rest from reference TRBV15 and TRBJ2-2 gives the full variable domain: DAMVIQNPRYQVTQFGKPVTLSCSQTLNHNVMYWYQQKSSQAPKLLFHYYDKDFNNEADTPDNFQSRRPNTSFCFLDIRSPGLGDTAMYLCATSSEGVGTGELFFGEGSRLTVL.

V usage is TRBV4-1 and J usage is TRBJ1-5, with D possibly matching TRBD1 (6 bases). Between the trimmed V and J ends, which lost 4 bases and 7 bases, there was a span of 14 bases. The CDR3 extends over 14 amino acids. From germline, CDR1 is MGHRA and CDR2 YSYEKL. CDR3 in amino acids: CASSPGAGEQPQHF. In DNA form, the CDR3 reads TGCGCCAGCAGCCCAGGGGCAGGGGAGCAGCCCCAGCATTTT.

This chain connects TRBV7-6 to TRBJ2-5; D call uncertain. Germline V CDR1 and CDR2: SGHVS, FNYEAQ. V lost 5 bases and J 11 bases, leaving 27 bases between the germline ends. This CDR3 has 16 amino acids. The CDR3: CASSPLHIRKNEEQYF. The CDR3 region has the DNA TGTGCCAGCAGCCCACTCCATATCCGTAAAAATGAAGAGCAGTACTTC.

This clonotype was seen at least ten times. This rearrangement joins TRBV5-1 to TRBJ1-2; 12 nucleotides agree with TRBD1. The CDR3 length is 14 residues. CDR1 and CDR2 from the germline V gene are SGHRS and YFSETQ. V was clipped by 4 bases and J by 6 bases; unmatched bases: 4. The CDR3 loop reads CASSVGTGGNGYTF. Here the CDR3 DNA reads TGCGCCAGCAGCGTTGGGACAGGGGGCAATGGCTACACCTTC.

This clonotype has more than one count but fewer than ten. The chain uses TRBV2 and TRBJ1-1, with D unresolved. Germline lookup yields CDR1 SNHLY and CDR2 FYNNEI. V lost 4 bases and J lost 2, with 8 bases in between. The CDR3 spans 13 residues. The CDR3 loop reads CASSVDLNTEAFF. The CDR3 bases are TGTGCCAGCAGTGTAGACCTAAACACTGAAGCTTTCTTT.

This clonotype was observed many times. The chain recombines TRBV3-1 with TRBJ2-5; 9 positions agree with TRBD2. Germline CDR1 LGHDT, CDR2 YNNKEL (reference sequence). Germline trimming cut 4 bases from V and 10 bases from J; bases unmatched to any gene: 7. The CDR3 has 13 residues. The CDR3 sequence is CASSLNLAGFQYF. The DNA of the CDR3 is TGTGCCAGCAGCCTAAACCTAGCGGGGTTCCAGTACTTC.

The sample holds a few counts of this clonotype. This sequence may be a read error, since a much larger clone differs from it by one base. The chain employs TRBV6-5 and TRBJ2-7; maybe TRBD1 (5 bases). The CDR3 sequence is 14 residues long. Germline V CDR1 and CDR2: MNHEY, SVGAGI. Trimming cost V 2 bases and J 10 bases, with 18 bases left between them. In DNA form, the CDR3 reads TGTGCCAGCAGTTACCGACCCGACAAGGGGCCTCAGTACTTC. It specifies CASSYRPDKGPQYF.

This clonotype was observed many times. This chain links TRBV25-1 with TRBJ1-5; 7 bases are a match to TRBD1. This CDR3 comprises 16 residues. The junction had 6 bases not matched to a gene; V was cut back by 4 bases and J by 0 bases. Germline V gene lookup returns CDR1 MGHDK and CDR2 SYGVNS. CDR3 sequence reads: CASSGLGQNSNQPQHF. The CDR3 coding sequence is TGTGCCAGCAGTGGGTTGGGACAGAATAGCAATCAGCCCCAGCATTTT.

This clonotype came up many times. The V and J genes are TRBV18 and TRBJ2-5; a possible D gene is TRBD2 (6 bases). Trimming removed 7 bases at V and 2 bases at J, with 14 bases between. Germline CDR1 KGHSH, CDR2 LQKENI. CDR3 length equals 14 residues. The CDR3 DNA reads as TGTGCCAGCTTGCCGTCCCGGGGGCAAGAGACCCAGTACTTC. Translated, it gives CASLPSRGQETQYF.

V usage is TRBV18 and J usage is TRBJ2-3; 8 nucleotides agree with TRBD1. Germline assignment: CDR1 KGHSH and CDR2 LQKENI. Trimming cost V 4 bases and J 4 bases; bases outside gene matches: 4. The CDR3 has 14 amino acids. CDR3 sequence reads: CASSLDRVADTQYF. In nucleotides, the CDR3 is TGTGCCAGCTCACTGGACAGGGTGGCAGATACGCAGTATTTT.

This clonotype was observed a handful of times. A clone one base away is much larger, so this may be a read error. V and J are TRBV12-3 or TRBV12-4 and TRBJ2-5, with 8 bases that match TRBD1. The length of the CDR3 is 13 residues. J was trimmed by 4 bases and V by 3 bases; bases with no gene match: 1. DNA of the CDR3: TGTGCCAGCAGTTTTGACAGGGGAGAGACCCAGTACTTC. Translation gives CASSFDRGETQYF.

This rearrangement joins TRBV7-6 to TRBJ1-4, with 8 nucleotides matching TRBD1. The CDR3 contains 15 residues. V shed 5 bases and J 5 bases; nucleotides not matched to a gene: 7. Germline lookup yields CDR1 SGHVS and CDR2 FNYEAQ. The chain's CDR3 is CASSRGQASNEKLFF. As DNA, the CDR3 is TGTGCCAGCAGCCGGGGACAGGCCTCGAATGAAAAACTGTTTTTT.

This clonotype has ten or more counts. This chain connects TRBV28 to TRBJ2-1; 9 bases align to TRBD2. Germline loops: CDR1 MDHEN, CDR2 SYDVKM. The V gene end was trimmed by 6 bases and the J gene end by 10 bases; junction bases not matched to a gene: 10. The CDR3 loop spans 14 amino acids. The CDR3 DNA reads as TGTGCCAGCAGACCCCGCGGGGGGGCCTTAGAGCAGTTCTTC. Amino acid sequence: CASRPRGGALEQFF.

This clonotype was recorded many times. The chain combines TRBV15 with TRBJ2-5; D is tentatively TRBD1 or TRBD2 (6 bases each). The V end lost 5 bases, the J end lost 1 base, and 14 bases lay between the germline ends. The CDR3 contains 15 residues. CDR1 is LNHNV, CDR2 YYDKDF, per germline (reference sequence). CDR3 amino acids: CATSVGGGLQETQYF. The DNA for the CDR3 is TGTGCCACCAGCGTGGGTGGGGGGCTCCAAGAGACCCAGTACTTC.

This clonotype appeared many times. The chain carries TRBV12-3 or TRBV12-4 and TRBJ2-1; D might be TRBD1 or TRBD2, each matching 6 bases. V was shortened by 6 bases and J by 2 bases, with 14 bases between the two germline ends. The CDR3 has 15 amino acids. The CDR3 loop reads CASRLQGGAYNEQFF. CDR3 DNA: TGTGCCAGCAGACTACAGGGAGGTGCCTACAATGAGCAGTTCTTC.

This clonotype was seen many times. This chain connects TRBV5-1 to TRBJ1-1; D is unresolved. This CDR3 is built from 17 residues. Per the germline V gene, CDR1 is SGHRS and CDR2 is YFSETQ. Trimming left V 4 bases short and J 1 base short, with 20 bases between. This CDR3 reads CASSPQPISRGNTEAFF. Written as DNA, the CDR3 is TGCGCCAGCAGCCCCCAACCGATCTCCCGAGGGAACACTGAAGCTTTCTTT.

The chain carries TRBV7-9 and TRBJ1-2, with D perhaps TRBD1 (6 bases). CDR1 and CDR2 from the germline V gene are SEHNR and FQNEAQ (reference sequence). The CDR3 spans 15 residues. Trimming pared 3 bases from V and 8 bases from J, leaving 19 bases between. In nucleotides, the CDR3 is TGTGCCAGCAGCTTTGCGGGGGCGCTGGTACCGGGCTACACCTTC. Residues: CASSFAGALVPGYTF.

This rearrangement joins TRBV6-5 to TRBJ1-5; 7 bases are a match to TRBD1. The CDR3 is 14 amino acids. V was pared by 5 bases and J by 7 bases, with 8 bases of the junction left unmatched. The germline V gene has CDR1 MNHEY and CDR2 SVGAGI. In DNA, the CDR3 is TGTGCCAGCAGTCCCGGGACAGATGGGCAGCCCCAGCATTTT. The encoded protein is CASSPGTDGQPQHF.

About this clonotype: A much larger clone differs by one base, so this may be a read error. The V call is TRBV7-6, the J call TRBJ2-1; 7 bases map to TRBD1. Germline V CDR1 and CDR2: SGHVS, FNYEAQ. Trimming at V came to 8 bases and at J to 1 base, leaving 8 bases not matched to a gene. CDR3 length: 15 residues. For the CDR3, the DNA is TGTGCCAGCGCCCAGGCCAGGGGGTCCTACAATGAGCAGTTCTTC. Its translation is CASAQARGSYNEQFF.

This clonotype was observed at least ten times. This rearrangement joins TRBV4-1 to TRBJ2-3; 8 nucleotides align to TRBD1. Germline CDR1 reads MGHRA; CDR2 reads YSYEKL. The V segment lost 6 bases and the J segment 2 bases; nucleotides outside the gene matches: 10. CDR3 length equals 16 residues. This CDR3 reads CASSPLGQENTDTQYF. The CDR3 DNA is TGCGCCAGCAGTCCTTTGGGACAGGAGAACACAGATACGCAGTATTTT.

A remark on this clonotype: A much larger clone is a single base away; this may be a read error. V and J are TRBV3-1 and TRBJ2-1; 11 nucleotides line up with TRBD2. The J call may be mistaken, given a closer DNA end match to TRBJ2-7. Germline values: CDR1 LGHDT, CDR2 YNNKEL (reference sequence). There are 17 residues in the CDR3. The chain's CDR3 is CASSHTSGRLSYNEQYF. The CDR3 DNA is TGTGCCAGCAGCCACACTAGCGGGAGACTCTCCTACAATGAGCAGTACTTC.